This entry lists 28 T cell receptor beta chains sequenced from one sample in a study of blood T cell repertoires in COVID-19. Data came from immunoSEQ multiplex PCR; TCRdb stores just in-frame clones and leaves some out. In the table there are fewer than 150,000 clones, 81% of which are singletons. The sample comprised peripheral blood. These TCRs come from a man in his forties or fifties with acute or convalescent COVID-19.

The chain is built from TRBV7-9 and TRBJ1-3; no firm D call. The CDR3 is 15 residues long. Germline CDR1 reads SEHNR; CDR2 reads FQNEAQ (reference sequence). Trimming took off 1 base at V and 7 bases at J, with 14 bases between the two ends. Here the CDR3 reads CASSLEGLPGNTIYF. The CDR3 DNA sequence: TGTGCCAGCAGCTTAGAAGGGCTCCCGGGGAACACCATATATTTT.

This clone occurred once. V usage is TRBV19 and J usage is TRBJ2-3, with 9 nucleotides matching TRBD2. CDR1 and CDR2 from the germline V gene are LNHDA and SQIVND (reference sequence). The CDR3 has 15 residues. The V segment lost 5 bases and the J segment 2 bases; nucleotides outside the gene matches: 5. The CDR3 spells CASSPSGGYTDTQYF. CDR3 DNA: TGTGCCAGTAGTCCGAGCGGGGGGTACACAGATACGCAGTATTTT.

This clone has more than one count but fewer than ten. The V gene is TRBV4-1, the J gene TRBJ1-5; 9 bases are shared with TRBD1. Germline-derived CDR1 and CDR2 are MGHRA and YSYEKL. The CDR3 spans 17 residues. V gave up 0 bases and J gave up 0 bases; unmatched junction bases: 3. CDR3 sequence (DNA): TGCGCCAGCAGCCAAGAAAACAGGGGGCTTAGCAATCAGCCCCAGCATTTT. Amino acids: CASSQENRGLSNQPQHF.

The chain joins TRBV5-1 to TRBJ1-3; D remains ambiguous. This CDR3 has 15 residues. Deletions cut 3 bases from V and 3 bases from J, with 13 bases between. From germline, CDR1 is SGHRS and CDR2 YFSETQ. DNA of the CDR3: TGCGCCAGCAGCTGGGAGCGGGCCGATGGAAACACCATATATTTT. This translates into CASSWERADGNTIYF. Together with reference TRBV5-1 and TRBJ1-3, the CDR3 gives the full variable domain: KAGVTQTPRYLIKTRGQQVTLSCSPISGHRSVSWYQQTPGQGLQFLFEYFSETQRNKGNFPGRFSGRQFSNSRSEMNVSTLELGDSALYLCASSWERADGNTIYFGEGSWLTVV.

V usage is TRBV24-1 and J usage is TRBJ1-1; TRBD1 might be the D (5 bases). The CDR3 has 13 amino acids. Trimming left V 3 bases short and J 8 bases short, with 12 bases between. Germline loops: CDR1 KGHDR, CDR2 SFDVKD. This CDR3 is CATSDPPSGEAFF. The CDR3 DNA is TGTGCCACCAGTGATCCCCCGTCAGGGGAAGCTTTCTTT.

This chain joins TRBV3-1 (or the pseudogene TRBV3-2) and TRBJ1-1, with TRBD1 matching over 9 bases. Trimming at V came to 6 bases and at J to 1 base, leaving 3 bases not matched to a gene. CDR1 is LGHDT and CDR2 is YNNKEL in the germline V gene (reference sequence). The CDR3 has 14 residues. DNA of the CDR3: TGTGCCAGCAGGCCGGGACAGGGGAACACTGAAGCTTTCTTT. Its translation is CASRPGQGNTEAFF.

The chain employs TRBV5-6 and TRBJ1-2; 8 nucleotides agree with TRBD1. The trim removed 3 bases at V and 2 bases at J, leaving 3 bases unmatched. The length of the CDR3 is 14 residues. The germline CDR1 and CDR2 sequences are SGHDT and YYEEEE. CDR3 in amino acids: CASSYQGANYGYTF. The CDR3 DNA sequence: TGTGCCAGCAGCTATCAGGGGGCAAACTATGGCTACACCTTC.

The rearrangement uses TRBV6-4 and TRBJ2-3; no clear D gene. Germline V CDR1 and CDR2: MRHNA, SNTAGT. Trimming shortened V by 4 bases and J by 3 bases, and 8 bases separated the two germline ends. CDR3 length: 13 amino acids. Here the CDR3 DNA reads TGTGCCAGCAGTGCGTTCGGGACAGATACGCAGTATTTT. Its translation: CASSAFGTDTQYF.

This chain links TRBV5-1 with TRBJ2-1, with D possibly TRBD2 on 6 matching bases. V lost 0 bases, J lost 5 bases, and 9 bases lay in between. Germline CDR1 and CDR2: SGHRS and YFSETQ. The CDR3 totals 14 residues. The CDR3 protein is CASSLEGLNNEQFF. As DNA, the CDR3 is TGCGCCAGCAGCTTGGAAGGACTAAACAATGAGCAGTTCTTC.

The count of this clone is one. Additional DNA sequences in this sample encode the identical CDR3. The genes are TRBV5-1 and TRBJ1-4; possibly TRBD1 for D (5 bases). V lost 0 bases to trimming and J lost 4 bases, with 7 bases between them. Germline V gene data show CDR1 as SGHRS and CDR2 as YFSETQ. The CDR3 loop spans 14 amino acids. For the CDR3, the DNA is TGCGCCAGCAGCTTGGGACAGAGTAATGAAAAACTGTTTTTT. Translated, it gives CASSLGQSNEKLFF.

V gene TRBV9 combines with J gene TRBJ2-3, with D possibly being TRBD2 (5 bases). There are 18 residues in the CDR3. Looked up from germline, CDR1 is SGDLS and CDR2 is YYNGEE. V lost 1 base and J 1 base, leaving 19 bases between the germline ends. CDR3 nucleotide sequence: TGTGCCAGCAGCGTAACCGATCGGACTCCACCACGCACAGATACGCAGTATTTT. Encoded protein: CASSVTDRTPPRTDTQYF. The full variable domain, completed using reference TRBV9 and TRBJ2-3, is DSGVTQTPKHLITATGQRVTLRCSPRSGDLSVYWYQQSLDQGLQFLIQYYNGEERAKGNILERFSAQQFPDLHSELNLSSLELGDSALYFCASSVTDRTPPRTDTQYFGPGTRLTVL.

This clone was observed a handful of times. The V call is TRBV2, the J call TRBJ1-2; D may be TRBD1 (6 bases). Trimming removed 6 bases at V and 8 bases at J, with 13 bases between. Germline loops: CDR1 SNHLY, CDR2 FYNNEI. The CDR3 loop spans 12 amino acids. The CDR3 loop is CASRDSLGGYTF. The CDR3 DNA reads TGTGCCAGCAGGGACAGCCTCGGGGGCTACACCTTC.

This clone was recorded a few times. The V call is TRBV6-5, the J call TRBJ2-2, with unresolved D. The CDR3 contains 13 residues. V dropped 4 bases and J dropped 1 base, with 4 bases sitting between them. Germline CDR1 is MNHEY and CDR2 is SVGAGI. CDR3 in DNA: TGTGCCAGCAGTTTAGAGAACACCGGGGAGCTGTTTTTT. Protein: CASSLENTGELFF.

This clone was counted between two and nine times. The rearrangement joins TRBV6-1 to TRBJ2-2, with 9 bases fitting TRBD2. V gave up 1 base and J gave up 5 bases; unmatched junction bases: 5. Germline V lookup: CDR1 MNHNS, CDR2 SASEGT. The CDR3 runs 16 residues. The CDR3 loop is CASSEEASGATGELFF. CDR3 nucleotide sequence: TGTGCCAGCAGTGAAGAGGCTAGCGGGGCTACCGGGGAGCTGTTTTTT.

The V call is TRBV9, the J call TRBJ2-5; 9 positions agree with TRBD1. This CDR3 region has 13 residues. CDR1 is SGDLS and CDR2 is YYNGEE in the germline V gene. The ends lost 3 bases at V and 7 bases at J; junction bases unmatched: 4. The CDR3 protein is CASSAGQGGTQYF. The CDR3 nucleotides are TGTGCCAGCAGCGCGGGACAGGGAGGGACCCAGTACTTC.

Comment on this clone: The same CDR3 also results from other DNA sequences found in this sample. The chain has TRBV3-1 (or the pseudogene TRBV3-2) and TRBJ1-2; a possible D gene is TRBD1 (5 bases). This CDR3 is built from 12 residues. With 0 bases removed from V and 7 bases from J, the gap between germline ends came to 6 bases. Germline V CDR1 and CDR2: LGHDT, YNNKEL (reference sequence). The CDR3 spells CASSQERGGYTF. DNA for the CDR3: TGTGCCAGCAGCCAAGAAAGGGGTGGCTACACCTTC.

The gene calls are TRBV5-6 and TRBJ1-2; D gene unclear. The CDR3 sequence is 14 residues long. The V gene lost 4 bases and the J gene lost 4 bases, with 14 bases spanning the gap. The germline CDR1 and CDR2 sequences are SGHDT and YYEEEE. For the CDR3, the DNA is TGTGCCAGCAGCCCCCAAAATGAGGGCTATGGCTACACCTTC. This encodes CASSPQNEGYGYTF.

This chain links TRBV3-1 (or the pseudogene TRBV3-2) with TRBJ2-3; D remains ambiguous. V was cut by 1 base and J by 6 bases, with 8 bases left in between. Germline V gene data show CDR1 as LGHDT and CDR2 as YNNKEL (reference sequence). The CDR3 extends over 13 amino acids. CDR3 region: CASSQGYADTQYF. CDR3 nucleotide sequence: TGTGCCAGCAGCCAAGGTTACGCGGATACGCAGTATTTT.

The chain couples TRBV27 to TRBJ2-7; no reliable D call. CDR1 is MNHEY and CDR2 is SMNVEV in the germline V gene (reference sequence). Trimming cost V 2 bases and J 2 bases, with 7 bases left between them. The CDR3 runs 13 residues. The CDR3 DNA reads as TGTGCCAGCAGTTTAACGGAGACCTACGAGCAGTACTTC. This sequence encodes CASSLTETYEQYF.

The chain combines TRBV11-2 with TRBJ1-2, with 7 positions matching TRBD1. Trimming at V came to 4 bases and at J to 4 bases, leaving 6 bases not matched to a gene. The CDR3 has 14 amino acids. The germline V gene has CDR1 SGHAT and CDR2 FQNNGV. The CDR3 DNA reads TGTGCCAGCAGCTCCGGGGACAGCTTCTATGGCTACACCTTC. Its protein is CASSSGDSFYGYTF.

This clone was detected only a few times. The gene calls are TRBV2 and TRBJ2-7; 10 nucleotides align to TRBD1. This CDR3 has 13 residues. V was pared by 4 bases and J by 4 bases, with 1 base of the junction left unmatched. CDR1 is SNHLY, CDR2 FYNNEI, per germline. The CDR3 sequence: CASSVDRGYEQYF. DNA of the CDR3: TGTGCCAGCAGTGTGGACAGGGGGTACGAGCAGTACTTC.

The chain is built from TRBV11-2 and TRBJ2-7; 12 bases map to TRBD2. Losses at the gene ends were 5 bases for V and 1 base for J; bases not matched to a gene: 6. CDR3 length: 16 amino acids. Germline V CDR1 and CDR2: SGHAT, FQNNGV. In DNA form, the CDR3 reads TGTGCCAGCAGCCTGTCTAGCGGGGGGGAATCCTACGAGCAGTACTTC. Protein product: CASSLSSGGESYEQYF.

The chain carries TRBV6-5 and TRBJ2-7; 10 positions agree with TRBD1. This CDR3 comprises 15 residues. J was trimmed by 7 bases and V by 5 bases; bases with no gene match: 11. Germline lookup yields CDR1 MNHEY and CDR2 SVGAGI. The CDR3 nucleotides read TGTGCCAGCAGTAAATTGACAGGGGGCTCGGAAGAGCAGTACGTC. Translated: CASSKLTGGSEEQYV.

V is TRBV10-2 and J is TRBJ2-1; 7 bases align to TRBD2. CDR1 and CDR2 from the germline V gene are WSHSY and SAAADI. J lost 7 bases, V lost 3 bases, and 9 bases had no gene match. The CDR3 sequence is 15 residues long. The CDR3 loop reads CASSDRGGGWNEQFF. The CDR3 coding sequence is TGCGCCAGCAGTGACCGCGGGGGTGGGTGGAATGAGCAGTTCTTC.

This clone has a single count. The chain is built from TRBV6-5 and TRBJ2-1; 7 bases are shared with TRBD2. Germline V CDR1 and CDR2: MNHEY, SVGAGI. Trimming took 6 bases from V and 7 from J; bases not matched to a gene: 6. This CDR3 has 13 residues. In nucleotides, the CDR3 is TGTGCCAGCAGGGGGGGGGAAAGGAATGAGCAGTTCTTC. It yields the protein CASRGGERNEQFF.

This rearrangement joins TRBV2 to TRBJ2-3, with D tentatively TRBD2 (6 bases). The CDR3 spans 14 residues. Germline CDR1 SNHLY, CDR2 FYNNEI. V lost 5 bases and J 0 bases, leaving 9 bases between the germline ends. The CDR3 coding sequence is TGTGCCAGCAGTCGGAGGGCTAGCACAGATACGCAGTATTTT. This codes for CASSRRASTDTQYF.

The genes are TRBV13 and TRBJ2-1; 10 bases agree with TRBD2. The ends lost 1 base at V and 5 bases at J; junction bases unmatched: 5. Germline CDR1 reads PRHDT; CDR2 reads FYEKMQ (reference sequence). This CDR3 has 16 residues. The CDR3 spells CASSLDLAGVHNEQFF. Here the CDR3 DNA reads TGTGCCAGCAGCTTAGATCTAGCGGGGGTCCACAATGAGCAGTTCTTC.

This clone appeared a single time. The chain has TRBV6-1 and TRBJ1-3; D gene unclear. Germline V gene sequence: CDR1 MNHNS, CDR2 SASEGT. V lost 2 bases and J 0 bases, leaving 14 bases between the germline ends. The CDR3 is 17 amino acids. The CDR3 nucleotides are TGTGCCAGCAGTGAAAACCTAGCGTCCAGCTCTGGAAACACCATATATTTT. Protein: CASSENLASSSGNTIYF.